This T cell receptor beta chain was sequenced for a study of blood T cell repertoires in COVID-19. Profiling relied on immunoSEQ multiplex PCR, and the TCRdb table lists in-frame clones only, not all of them. This sample has about 300,000 clones, with about 91% found just once. Germline V gene lookup returns CDR1 SGHTA and CDR2 FQGNSA. The CDR3 has 16 amino acids. V shed 4 bases and J 7 bases; nucleotides not matched to a gene: 13. The source material was peripheral blood. The origin of this receptor is a woman between 25 and 40 years old with COVID-19, enrolled during active disease. This chain uses TRBV7-2 with TRBJ2-3; 8 bases align to TRBD2. The CDR3 reads CASSSAGTSNWYTQYF. DNA of the CDR3: TGTGCCAGCAGCTCAGCCGGGACTAGTAACTGGTATACGCAGTATTTT. Combining the CDR3 with reference TRBV7-2 and TRBJ2-3 gives the whole variable domain GAGVSQSPSNKVTEKGKDVELRCDPISGHTALYWYRQSLGQGLEFLIYFQGNSAPDKSGLPSDRFSAERTGGSVSTLTIQRTQQEDSAVYLCASSSAGTSNWYTQYFGPGTRLTVL.